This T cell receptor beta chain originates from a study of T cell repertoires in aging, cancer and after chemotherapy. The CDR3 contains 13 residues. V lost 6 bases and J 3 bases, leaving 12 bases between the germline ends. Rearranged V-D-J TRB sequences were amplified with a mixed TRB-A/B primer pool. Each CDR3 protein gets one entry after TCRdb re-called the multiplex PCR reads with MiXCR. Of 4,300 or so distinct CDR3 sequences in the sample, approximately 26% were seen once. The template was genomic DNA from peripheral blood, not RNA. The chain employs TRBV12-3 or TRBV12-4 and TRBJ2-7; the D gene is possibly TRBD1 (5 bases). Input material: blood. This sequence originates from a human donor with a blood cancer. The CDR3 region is CASSRQSGYEQYF. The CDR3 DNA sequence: TGTGCCAGCAGCCGACAGTCCGGCTACGAGCAGTACTTC.